This T cell receptor (beta chain) emerged from a study of control samples from healthy donors and cancer patients. The V and J ends lost 3 bases and 0 bases, in that order; junction bases with no gene match: 12. This CDR3 spans 17 amino acids. Germline CDR1 and CDR2: GTSNPN and SVGIG (reference sequence). Generated by immunoSEQ multiplex PCR, the TCRdb table keeps only in-frame clones and is missing some. The sample records 55,000 to 70,000 clones, roughly 89% being singletons. The sample was PBMCs. This rearrangement joins TRBV30 to TRBJ2-7; 9 positions agree with TRBD1. The sequence came from a man in his 60s with colorectal cancer. CDR3 region: CAWRDKSGTGSSYEQYF. CDR3 bases: TGTGCCTGGAGAGATAAATCGGGGACAGGGAGCTCCTACGAGCAGTACTTC. Complete variable domain (other parts from reference TRBV30 and TRBJ2-7): SQTIHQWPATLVQPVGSPLSLECTVEGTSNPNLYWYRQAAGRGLQLLFYSVGIGQISSEVPQNLSASRPQDRQFILSSKKLLLSDSGFYLCAWRDKSGTGSSYEQYFGPGTRLTVT.